A single sample gave rise to the 29 T cell receptor beta chains below, sequenced in a study of T-cell reconstitution after alpha-beta-depleted transplantation in children. Library preparation (for TCRbeta) was performed with unique molecular identifiers. TCRdb re-analysed the PCR reads in MiXCR, keeping a single row per CDR3 protein. The data show 450,000 to 600,000 distinct CDR3 sequences, with 32% seen just once and around 2.4% held by the top ten. The specimen was PBMCs from the stem cell graft donor, collected from the stem cell graft. The receptors stem from a human donor who donated a stem cell graft to a child with aplastic anemia.

V is TRBV7-2 and J is TRBJ2-1; D possibly uses TRBD1 or TRBD2 (5 bases each). Trimming stripped 1 base from V and 7 bases from J, with 14 bases between. Germline CDR1 and CDR2: SGHTA and FQGNSA. The CDR3 spans 15 residues. The chain's CDR3 is CASSLVSGGVNEQFF. The CDR3 DNA reads TGTGCCAGCAGCTTAGTAAGTGGGGGAGTTAATGAGCAGTTCTTC. The full variable domain, completed using reference TRBV7-2 and TRBJ2-1, is GAGVSQSPSNKVTEKGKDVELRCDPISGHTALYWYRQSLGQGLEFLIYFQGNSAPDKSGLPSDRFSAERTGGSVSTLTIQRTQQEDSAVYLCASSLVSGGVNEQFFGPGTRLTVL.

This clonotype was counted between two and nine times. The genes are TRBV7-9 and TRBJ2-3; possible D gene TRBD2, 6 bases. V was cut by 2 bases and J by 3 bases, with 15 bases left in between. This CDR3 has 16 residues. Looked up from germline, CDR1 is SEHNR and CDR2 is FQNEAQ (reference sequence). The CDR3 sequence: CASSLTLALETDTQYF. As DNA, the CDR3 is TGTGCCAGCAGCTTAACGCTAGCGTTGGAGACAGATACGCAGTATTTT.

The rearrangement joins TRBV5-6 to TRBJ1-1; D is unresolved. V lost 1 base to trimming and J lost 0 bases, with 7 bases between them. This CDR3 spans 14 amino acids. Per germline, CDR1 SGHDT and CDR2 YYEEEE. CDR3 DNA sequence: TGTGCCAGCAGCTTGACAGTCTTGAACACTGAAGCTTTCTTT. It translates to CASSLTVLNTEAFF.

The V and J genes are TRBV29-1 and TRBJ2-3; the D call may be TRBD1 or TRBD2 (5 bases each). The germline CDR1 and CDR2 sequences are SQVTM and ANQGSEA. CDR3 length: 14 amino acids. The ends were cut back, 5 bases at V and 0 bases at J, with 12 bases in the middle. The DNA of the CDR3 is TGCAGCGTTTGGGACGGAACTAGCACAGATACGCAGTATTTT. The encoded protein is CSVWDGTSTDTQYF.

This clonotype has more than one count but fewer than ten. The chain joins TRBV29-1 to TRBJ1-1, with D hard to call. V lost 4 bases, J lost 2 bases, and 14 bases lay in between. Per germline, CDR1 SQVTM and CDR2 ANQGSEA. This CDR3 spans 14 amino acids. The CDR3 DNA follows: TGCAGCGTTGGGTCCACCCCAAGCAACACTGAAGCTTTCTTT. It is translated as CSVGSTPSNTEAFF.

This clonotype was seen a few times. This rearrangement joins TRBV7-2 to TRBJ2-1, with TRBD2 matching over 13 bases. From germline, CDR1 is SGHTA and CDR2 FQGNSA. Germline trimming cut 5 bases from V and 6 bases from J; bases unmatched to any gene: 10. CDR3 length: 17 amino acids. This CDR3 is CASSRGTSGILSNEQFF. CDR3 nucleotide sequence: TGTGCCAGCAGCCGTGGGACTAGCGGGATTCTCTCCAATGAGCAGTTCTTC.

V usage is TRBV21-1 and J usage is TRBJ2-7; the table assigns TRBD1, which was not confirmed against the DNA. TRBV21-1 is noted as a pseudogene. The CDR3 has 20 residues. Here the CDR3 reads CASSKDGRRQAGTQCYEQYV. The CDR3 DNA reads as TGTGCCAGCAGCAAAGACGGAAGGAGGCAGGCCGGGACGCAGTGCTACGAGCAGTACGTC.

The table lists this clonotype with a few counts. The chain links TRBV20-1 to TRBJ2-3; 8 nucleotides match TRBD2. The germline gives CDR1 DFQATT, CDR2 SNEGSKA (reference sequence). The CDR3 runs 15 residues. J gave up 9 bases and V 0 bases, and 11 bases lay outside the gene matches. The CDR3 nucleotides read TGCAGTGCTAGAGATGCGATAGCGGGACAACCGACGCAGTATTTT. Protein sequence: CSARDAIAGQPTQYF.

This clonotype turned up a few times. V is TRBV28 and J is TRBJ2-1; D is uncertain. CDR3 size: 12 residues. The V gene lost 0 bases and the J gene lost 9 bases, with 6 bases spanning the gap. Looked up from germline, CDR1 is MDHEN and CDR2 is SYDVKM. This CDR3 is CASSLWGSEQFF. CDR3 nucleotide sequence: TGTGCCAGCAGTTTATGGGGAAGTGAGCAGTTCTTC.

The chain employs TRBV20-1 and TRBJ1-1, with TRBD1 as a possible D gene (6 bases). Between the trimmed V and J ends, which lost 5 bases and 7 bases, there was a span of 14 bases. The CDR3 consists of 12 residues. Germline lookup yields CDR1 DFQATT and CDR2 SNEGSKA (reference sequence). The CDR3 nucleotides are TGCAGTGCTTTACAGGGAGGGAGTGAAGCTTTCTTT. It codes for CSALQGGSEAFF.

This clonotype was counted many times. The CDR3 sequence is CASSLWETQYF. CDR3 nucleotides: TGTGCCAGTAGTTTATGGGAGACCCAGTACTTC. The chain links TRBV7-2 to TRBJ2-5; D gene uncertain. The CDR3 is 11 amino acids. Between the trimmed V and J ends, which lost 9 bases and 5 bases, there was a span of 10 bases. Germline V gene lookup returns CDR1 SGHTA and CDR2 FQGNSA.

V usage is TRBV5-6 and J usage is TRBJ2-7, with D perhaps matching TRBD2 (6 bases). The V end was cut by 0 bases, the J end by 6 bases, with 16 bases between. This CDR3 has 15 amino acids. Germline CDR1 reads SGHDT; CDR2 reads YYEEEE. CDR3 sequence (DNA): TGTGCCAGCAGCTTGGGGGCGGGAAAACCCTCCGAGCAGTACTTC. Translating gives CASSLGAGKPSEQYF. The whole variable domain, filled in from reference TRBV5-6 and TRBJ2-7, reads DAGVTQSPTHLIKTRGQQVTLRCSPKSGHDTVSWYQQALGQGPQFIFQYYEEEERQRGNFPDRFSGHQFPNYSSELNVNALLLGDSALYLCASSLGAGKPSEQYFGPGTRLTVT.

The gene calls are TRBV4-1 and TRBJ2-5, with 7 nucleotides matching TRBD1. Germline V gives CDR1 MGHRA, CDR2 YSYEKL. This CDR3 has 15 amino acids. J was trimmed by 2 bases and V by 5 bases; bases with no gene match: 8. The CDR3 coding sequence is TGCGCCAGCAGCGCCCCGGGACAGATACAAGAGACCCAGTACTTC. It specifies CASSAPGQIQETQYF.

The chain is built from TRBV3-1 and TRBJ2-1, with D possibly matching TRBD2 (6 bases). The CDR3 loop spans 14 amino acids. V was trimmed by 4 bases and J by 7 bases, leaving 14 bases between them. CDR1 is LGHDT, CDR2 YNNKEL, per germline (reference sequence). CDR3 residues: CASSPLLTSNEQFF. CDR3 bases: TGTGCCAGCAGCCCCCTCCTGACTAGTAATGAGCAGTTCTTC.

V usage is TRBV11-1 and J usage is TRBJ2-2; D tentatively fits TRBD1 or TRBD2 (5 bases each). The germline V gene has CDR1 SGHAT and CDR2 FQDESV (reference sequence). The V gene lost 8 bases and the J gene lost 6 bases, with 10 bases spanning the gap. This CDR3 spans 12 amino acids. CDR3 loop: CASGEGSGELFF. CDR3 sequence (DNA): TGTGCCAGCGGCGAGGGGTCCGGGGAGCTGTTTTTT.

The V gene is TRBV20-1, the J gene TRBJ1-5, with D uncertain. This CDR3 has 12 amino acids. The germline V gene has CDR1 DFQATT and CDR2 SNEGSKA (reference sequence). The V gene lost 3 bases and the J gene lost 5 bases, with 8 bases spanning the gap. CDR3 coding DNA: TGCAGTGCTAGGATGCCCCATCAGCCCCAGCATTTT. Encoded protein: CSARMPHQPQHF.

This clonotype was observed a few times. This chain connects TRBV6-5 to TRBJ2-3; D is uncertain. In germline, CDR1 is MNHEY, CDR2 SVGAGI. The CDR3 totals 12 residues. Trimming shortened V by 4 bases and J by 8 bases, and 10 bases separated the two germline ends. The CDR3 bases are TGTGCCAGCAGTTCCTATACGGGTACGCAGTATTTT. It translates to CASSSYTGTQYF.

DNA for the CDR3: TGTGCCACCAGTGATCAAAATCAGCCCCAGCATTTT. This sequence encodes CATSDQNQPQHF. This chain connects TRBV24-1 to TRBJ1-5; D is unresolved. The CDR3 is 12 amino acids. V dropped 3 bases and J dropped 4 bases, with 3 bases sitting between them. The germline CDR1 and CDR2 sequences are KGHDR and SFDVKD.

This rearrangement joins TRBV19 to TRBJ2-7; D is possibly TRBD2 (6 bases). Germline loops: CDR1 LNHDA, CDR2 SQIVND (reference sequence). This CDR3 region has 11 residues. The CDR3 here is CASSMGGTFTV. CDR3 sequence (DNA): TGTGCCAGTAGTATGGGCGGGACTTTTACCGTC.

The V and J genes are TRBV18 and TRBJ1-5, with D unresolved. Deletions cut 6 bases from V and 5 bases from J, with 11 bases between. The CDR3 is 13 amino acids. Germline CDR1 reads KGHSH; CDR2 reads LQKENI. The CDR3, as DNA: TGTGCCAGCTCCCCCCAGAACCATCAGCCCCAGCATTTT. It translates to CASSPQNHQPQHF.

The rearrangement joins TRBV5-8 to TRBJ1-2, with a tentative D call TRBD1 (6 bases). Trimming took off 4 bases at V and 6 bases at J, with 10 bases between the two ends. The CDR3 loop spans 12 amino acids. Germline loops: CDR1 SGHTS, CDR2 YDEGEE. The DNA for the CDR3 is TGTGCCAGCAGCCGTACAGGGCATGGCTACACCTTC. It translates to CASSRTGHGYTF.

The DNA of the CDR3 is TGTGCCAGCAGCCTAAGGACAGTCCCAAGGGATACGCAGTATTTT. It is translated as CASSLRTVPRDTQYF. V usage is TRBV7-2 and J usage is TRBJ2-3, with D possibly TRBD1 on 6 matching bases. V shed 5 bases and J shed 6 bases, with 18 bases lying between them. Germline V lookup: CDR1 SGHTA, CDR2 FQGNSA. The length of the CDR3 is 15 residues.

This clonotype has more than one count but fewer than ten. The V gene is TRBV4-3, the J gene TRBJ1-2, with a weak D call TRBD1 (5 bases). Germline-derived CDR1 and CDR2 are LGHNA and YSLEER. The length of the CDR3 is 16 residues. The V gene lost 0 bases and the J gene lost 4 bases, with 15 bases spanning the gap. DNA for the CDR3: TGCGCCAGCAGCCAAGAATTAGGGGTACGCGGCTATGGCTACACCTTC. It yields the protein CASSQELGVRGYGYTF.

Only a few counts were recorded for this clonotype. The chain combines TRBV12-3 or TRBV12-4 with TRBJ2-4; D possibly corresponds to TRBD2 (7 bases). Trimming removed 2 bases at V and 6 bases at J, with 17 bases between. The CDR3 is made up of 16 amino acids. CDR3 nucleotide sequence: TGTGCCAGCAGTTTATTTGGGCAGGGAGGGGGAAACATTCAGTACTTC. It codes for CASSLFGQGGGNIQYF.

This clonotype showed up many times. The chain employs TRBV5-1 and TRBJ2-3, with D possibly matching TRBD2 (6 bases). Germline CDR1 and CDR2: SGHRS and YFSETQ. Trimming shortened V by 0 bases and J by 6 bases, and 20 bases separated the two germline ends. CDR3 length: 17 amino acids. CDR3 DNA: TGCGCCAGCAGCTTGGGACCTAGCGTGCCCTCTAAGGATACGCAGTATTTT. Protein: CASSLGPSVPSKDTQYF.

This clonotype was seen many times. J is TRBJ2-1 and V is TRBV20-1; D not certain. CDR1 and CDR2 (germline): DFQATT, SNEGSKA (reference sequence). V lost 3 bases, J lost 0 bases, and 12 bases lay in between. This CDR3 region has 15 residues. CDR3 coding DNA: TGCAGTGCTAGTCGCCTGGGCAGCTCCTACAATGAGCAGTTCTTC. Amino acids: CSASRLGSSYNEQFF.

The rearrangement uses TRBV15 and TRBJ1-3; 9 bases line up with TRBD1. The junction had 1 base not matched to a gene; V was cut back by 0 bases and J by 1 base. This CDR3 is built from 16 residues. Germline CDR1 and CDR2: LNHNV and YYDKDF (reference sequence). CDR3 in DNA: TGTGCCACCAGCAGAGAGGGGACAGGGTCTGGAAACACCATATATTTT. It encodes CATSREGTGSGNTIYF.

V gene TRBV18 combines with J gene TRBJ2-2; D not resolved. Germline assignment: CDR1 KGHSH and CDR2 LQKENI. This CDR3 region has 17 residues. The V end was cut by 3 bases, the J end by 0 bases, with 14 bases between. The CDR3 bases are TGTGCCAGCTCACCGCGTAACCAAGGCGCGAACACCGGGGAGCTGTTTTTT. This gives the protein CASSPRNQGANTGELFF.

The V and J genes are TRBV5-1 and TRBJ1-1, with 8 nucleotides matching TRBD1. V lost 0 bases, J lost 1 base, and 2 bases stayed unmatched. There are 15 residues in the CDR3. In germline, CDR1 is SGHRS, CDR2 YFSETQ. The CDR3 reads CASSLDGTGNTEAFF. CDR3 in DNA: TGCGCCAGCAGCTTGGATGGGACAGGGAACACTGAAGCTTTCTTT.